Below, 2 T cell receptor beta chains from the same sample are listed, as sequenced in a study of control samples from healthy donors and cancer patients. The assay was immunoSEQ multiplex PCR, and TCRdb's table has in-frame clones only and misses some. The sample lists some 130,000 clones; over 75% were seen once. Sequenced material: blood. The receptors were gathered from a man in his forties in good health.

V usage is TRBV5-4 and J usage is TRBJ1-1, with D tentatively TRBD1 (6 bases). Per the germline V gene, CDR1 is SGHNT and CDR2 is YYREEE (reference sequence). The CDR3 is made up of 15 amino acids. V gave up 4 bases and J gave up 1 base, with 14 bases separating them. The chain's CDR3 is CASSLVTGPNTEAFF. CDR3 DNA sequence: TGTGCCAGCAGCCTAGTAACAGGGCCGAACACTGAAGCTTTCTTT.

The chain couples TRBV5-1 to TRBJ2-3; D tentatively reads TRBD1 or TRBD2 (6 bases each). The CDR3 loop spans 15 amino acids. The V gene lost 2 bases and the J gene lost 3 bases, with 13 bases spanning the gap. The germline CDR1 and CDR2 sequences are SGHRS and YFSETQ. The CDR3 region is CASSFGGPGTDTQYF. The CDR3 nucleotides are TGCGCCAGCAGCTTTGGGGGGCCGGGAACAGATACGCAGTATTTT. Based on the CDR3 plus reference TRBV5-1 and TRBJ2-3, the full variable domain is KAGVTQTPRYLIKTRGQQVTLSCSPISGHRSVSWYQQTPGQGLQFLFEYFSETQRNKGNFPGRFSGRQFSNSRSEMNVSTLELGDSALYLCASSFGGPGTDTQYFGPGTRLTVL.